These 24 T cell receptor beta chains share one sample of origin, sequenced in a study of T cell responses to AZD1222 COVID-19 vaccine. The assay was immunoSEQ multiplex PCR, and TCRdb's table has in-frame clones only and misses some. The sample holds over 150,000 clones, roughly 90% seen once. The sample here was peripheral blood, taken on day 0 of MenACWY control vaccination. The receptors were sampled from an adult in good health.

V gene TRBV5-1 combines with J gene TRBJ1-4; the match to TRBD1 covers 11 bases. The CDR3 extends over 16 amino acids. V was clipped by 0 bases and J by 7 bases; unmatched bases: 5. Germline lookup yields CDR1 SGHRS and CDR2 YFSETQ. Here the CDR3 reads CASSLVGGQGAEKLFF. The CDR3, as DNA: TGCGCCAGCAGCTTGGTAGGCGGACAGGGGGCTGAAAAACTGTTTTTT.

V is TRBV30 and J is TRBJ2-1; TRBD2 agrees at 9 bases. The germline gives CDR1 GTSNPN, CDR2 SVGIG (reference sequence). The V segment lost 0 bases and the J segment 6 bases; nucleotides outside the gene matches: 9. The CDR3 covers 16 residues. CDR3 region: CAWSVIGGRDGNEQFF. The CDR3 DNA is TGTGCCTGGAGTGTTATTGGCGGGAGGGATGGCAATGAGCAGTTCTTC.

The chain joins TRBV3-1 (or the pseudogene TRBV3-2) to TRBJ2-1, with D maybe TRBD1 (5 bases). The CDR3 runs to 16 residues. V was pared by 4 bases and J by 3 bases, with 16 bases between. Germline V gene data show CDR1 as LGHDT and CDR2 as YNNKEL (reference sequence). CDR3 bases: TGTGCCAGCAGCCGGGAAGGGGTTTGGGGCTACAATGAGCAGTTCTTC. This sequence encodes CASSREGVWGYNEQFF.

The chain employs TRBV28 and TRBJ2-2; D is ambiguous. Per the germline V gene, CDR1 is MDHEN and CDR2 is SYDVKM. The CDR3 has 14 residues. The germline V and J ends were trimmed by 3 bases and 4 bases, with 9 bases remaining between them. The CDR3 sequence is CASSLELTTGELFF. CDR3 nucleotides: TGTGCCAGCAGTTTGGAATTAACCACCGGGGAGCTGTTTTTT.

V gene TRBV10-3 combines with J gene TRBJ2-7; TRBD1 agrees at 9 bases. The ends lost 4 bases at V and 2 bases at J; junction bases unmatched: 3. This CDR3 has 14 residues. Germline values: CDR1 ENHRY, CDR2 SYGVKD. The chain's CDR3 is CAISGTGVTYEQYF. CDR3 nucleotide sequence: TGTGCCATCAGTGGGACAGGGGTAACCTACGAGCAGTACTTC.

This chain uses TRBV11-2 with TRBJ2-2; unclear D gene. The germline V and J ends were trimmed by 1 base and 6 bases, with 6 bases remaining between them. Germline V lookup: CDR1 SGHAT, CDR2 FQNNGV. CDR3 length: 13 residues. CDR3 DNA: TGTGCCAGCAGCTTAGCCGGATCCGGGGAGCTGTTTTTT. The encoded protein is CASSLAGSGELFF.

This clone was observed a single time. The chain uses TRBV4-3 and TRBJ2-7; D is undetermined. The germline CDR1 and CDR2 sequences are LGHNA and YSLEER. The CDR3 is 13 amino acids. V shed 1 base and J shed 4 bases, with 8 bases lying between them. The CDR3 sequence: CASSQGDGYEQYF. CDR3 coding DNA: TGCGCCAGCAGCCAAGGCGACGGGTACGAGCAGTACTTC.

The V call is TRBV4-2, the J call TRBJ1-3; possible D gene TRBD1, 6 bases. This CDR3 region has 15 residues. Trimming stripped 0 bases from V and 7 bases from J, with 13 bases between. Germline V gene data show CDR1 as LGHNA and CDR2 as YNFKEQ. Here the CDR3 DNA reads TGTGCCAGCAGCCAAGATCCCGGGGGCACGAACACCATATATTTT. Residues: CASSQDPGGTNTIYF.

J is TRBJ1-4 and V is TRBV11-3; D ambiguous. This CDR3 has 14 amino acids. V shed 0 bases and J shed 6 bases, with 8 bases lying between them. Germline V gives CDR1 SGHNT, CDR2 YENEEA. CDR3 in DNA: TGTGCCAGCAGCTTAGATACGTGGGATGAAAAACTGTTTTTT. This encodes CASSLDTWDEKLFF.

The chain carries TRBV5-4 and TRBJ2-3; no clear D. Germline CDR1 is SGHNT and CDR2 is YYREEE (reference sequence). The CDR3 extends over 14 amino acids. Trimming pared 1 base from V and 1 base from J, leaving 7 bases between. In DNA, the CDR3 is TGTGCCAGCAGCTTGTATACTCGCACAGATACGCAGTATTTT. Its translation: CASSLYTRTDTQYF.

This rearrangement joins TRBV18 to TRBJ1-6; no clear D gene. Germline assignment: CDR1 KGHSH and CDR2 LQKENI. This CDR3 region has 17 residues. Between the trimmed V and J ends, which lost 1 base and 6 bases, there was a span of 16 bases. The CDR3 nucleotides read TGTGCCAGCTCACCACTGGACCAGTCAACCTTTAATTCACCCCTCCACTTT. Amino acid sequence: CASSPLDQSTFNSPLHF.

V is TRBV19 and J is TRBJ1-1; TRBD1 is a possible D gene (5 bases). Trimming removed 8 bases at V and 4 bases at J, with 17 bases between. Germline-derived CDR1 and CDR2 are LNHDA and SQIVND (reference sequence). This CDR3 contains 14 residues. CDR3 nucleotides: TGTGCCAGTCACCTGACGGGGCCGGGCACTGAAGCTTTCTTT. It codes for CASHLTGPGTEAFF. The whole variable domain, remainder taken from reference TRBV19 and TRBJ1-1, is DGGITQSPKYLFRKEGQNVTLSCEQNLNHDAMYWYRQDPGQGLRLIYYSQIVNDFQKGDIAEGYSVSREKKESFPLTVTSAQKNPTAFYLCASHLTGPGTEAFFGQGTRLTVV.

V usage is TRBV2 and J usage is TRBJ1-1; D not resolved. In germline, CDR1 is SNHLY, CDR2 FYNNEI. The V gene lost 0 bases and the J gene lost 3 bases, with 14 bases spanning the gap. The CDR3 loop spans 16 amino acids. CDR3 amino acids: CASSEARGLWDTEAFF. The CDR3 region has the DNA TGTGCCAGCAGTGAAGCCAGAGGACTATGGGACACTGAAGCTTTCTTT.

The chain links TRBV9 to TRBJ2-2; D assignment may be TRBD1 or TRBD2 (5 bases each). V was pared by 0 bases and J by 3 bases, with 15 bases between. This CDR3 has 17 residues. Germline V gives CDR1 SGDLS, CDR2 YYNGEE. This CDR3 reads CASSVVGSGADTGELFF. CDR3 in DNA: TGTGCCAGCAGCGTAGTCGGTTCCGGGGCGGACACCGGGGAGCTGTTTTTT. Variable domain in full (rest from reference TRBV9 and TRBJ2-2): DSGVTQTPKHLITATGQRVTLRCSPRSGDLSVYWYQQSLDQGLQFLIQYYNGEERAKGNILERFSAQQFPDLHSELNLSSLELGDSALYFCASSVVGSGADTGELFFGEGSRLTVL.

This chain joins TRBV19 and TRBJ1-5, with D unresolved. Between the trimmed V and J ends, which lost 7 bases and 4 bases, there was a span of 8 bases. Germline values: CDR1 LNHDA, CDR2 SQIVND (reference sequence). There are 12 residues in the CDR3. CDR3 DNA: TGTGCCAGTAAGGTAGGGAATCAGCCCCAGCATTTT. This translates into CASKVGNQPQHF.

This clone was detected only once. CDR3 region: CASSFAGNPLRYGYTF. In nucleotides, the CDR3 is TGTGCCAGCAGTTTTGCAGGGAACCCCCTTAGGTATGGCTACACCTTC. The chain couples TRBV28 to TRBJ1-2; a possible D gene is TRBD1 (5 bases). The germline V and J ends were trimmed by 3 bases and 5 bases, with 19 bases remaining between them. The CDR3 runs to 16 residues. Germline V lookup: CDR1 MDHEN, CDR2 SYDVKM.

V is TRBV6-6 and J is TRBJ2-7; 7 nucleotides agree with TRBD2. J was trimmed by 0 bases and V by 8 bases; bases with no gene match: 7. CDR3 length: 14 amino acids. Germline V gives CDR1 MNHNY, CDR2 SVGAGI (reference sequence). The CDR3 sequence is CASQGEGFSYEQYF. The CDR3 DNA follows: TGTGCCAGCCAAGGGGAGGGGTTCTCCTACGAGCAGTACTTC.

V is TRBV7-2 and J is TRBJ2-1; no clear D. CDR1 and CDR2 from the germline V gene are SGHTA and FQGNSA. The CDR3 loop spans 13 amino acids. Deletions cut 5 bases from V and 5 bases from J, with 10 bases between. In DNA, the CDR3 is TGTGCCAGCAGCCTCGATAAGGACAATGAGCAGTTCTTC. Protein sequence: CASSLDKDNEQFF.

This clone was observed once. The CDR3 is CAIRTGGQPQHF. For the CDR3, the DNA is TGTGCCATCAGGACAGGGGGCCAGCCCCAGCATTTT. This chain joins TRBV21-1 and TRBJ1-5; the table's D call, TRBD1, was not checked against the DNA. TRBV21-1 constitutes a pseudogene. The CDR3 covers 12 residues.

CDR3: CAIRLDREGNEQFF. The CDR3 nucleotides are TGTGCCATCCGCCTTGACAGGGAGGGCAATGAGCAGTTCTTC. This sequence joins TRBV19 and TRBJ2-1; D might be TRBD1 or TRBD2, each matching 7 bases. This CDR3 is 14 amino acids long. Germline-derived CDR1 and CDR2 are LNHDA and SQIVND (reference sequence). The V end was cut by 10 bases, the J end by 6 bases, with 19 bases between.

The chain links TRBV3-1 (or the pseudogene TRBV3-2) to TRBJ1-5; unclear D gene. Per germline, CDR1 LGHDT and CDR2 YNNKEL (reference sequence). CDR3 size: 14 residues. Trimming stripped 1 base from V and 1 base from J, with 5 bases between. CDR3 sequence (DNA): TGTGCCAGCAGCCAAGCAGCAAGCAATCAGCCCCAGCATTTT. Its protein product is CASSQAASNQPQHF.

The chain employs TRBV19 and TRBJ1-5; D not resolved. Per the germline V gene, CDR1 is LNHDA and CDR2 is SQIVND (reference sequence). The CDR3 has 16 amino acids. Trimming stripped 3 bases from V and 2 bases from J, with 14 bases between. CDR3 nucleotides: TGTGCCAGTAGTATTGGGCCTCGGGAGGGCAATCAGCCCCAGCATTTT. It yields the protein CASSIGPREGNQPQHF. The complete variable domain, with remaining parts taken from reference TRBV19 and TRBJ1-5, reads DGGITQSPKYLFRKEGQNVTLSCEQNLNHDAMYWYRQDPGQGLRLIYYSQIVNDFQKGDIAEGYSVSREKKESFPLTVTSAQKNPTAFYLCASSIGPREGNQPQHFGDGTRLSIL.

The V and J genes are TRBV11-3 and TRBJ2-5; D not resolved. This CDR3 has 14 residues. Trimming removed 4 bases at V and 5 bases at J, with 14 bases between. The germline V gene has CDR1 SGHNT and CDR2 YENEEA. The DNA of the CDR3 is TGTGCCAGCAGCTCCCCGATCGCTGTGGAGACCCAGTACTTC. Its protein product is CASSSPIAVETQYF. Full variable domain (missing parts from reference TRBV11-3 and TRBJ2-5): EAGVVQSPRYKIIEKKQPVAFWCNPISGHNTLYWYLQNLGQGPELLIRYENEEAVDDSQLPKDRFSAERLKGVDSTLKIQPAELGDSAVYLCASSSPIAVETQYFGPGTRLLVL.

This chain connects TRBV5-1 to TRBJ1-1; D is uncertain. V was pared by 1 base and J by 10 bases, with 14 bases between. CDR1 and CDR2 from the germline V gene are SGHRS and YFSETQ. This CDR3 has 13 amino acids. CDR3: CASSLQAATRAFF. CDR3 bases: TGCGCCAGCAGCTTGCAGGCAGCGACCCGAGCTTTCTTT.